This TCR beta chain was recovered during a study of memory CD4+ T cells and cytomegalovirus serostatus (dated by TCRdb to between 2018 and 2021). Regarding the complete study: The cohort included approximately 35 healthy adults from Belgium, of whom 9 were CMV seropositive and approximately 24 were CMV seronegative. The study sequenced CD4+ memory TCRbeta repertoires of a Belgian cohort with known cytomegalovirus serostatus to replicate a published TCR-based CMV serostatus classifier.

The sample holds one count of this clone. The specificity of this receptor is unknown. There are no base qualities to consult, and no much larger clone falls within one base. A FACSAria II was used to sort memory CD4+ T cells, defined as single viable CD3+CD4+CD8-CD45RO+ cells. CMV serostatus was determined using a Roche Elecsys assay that detects serum IgG against CMV pp150, pp28, p38 and p52. Following thawing, total CD4+ T cells were enriched through positive selection using CD4 magnetic microbeads. The samples came from a separate study whose specific focus was interrogating the CD4+ T cell memory repertoire. Following standard operating procedures, peripheral blood mononuclear cells were isolated and cryopreserved, while serum was kept at -80 degrees C. Staining used CD3-PerCP (BW264/56), CD4-APC (RPA-T4), CD45RO-PE (UCHT1) and CD8-Pacific Orange (3B5) antibodies, with Sytox blue excluding non-viable cells.

V drops 1 base and J drops 3 bases, leaving 12 bases in between. CDR1 and CDR2 (MGHDK, SYGVNS) derive from the germline V gene. The CDR3 holds 15 amino acids from the cysteine to the phenylalanine. The DNA shown is the 45-base CDR3, in frame from base 1. Results and caveats for the whole study, not just this receptor: Only CD4+CD45RO+ memory cells were sequenced, in contrast to the original study, in which naive and memory CD4+ and CD8+ populations were covered. The results were read as suggesting that the CMV-associated TCR signature is, for the most part, present in the CD4+ memory repertoire. For CMV serostatus prediction, a median bootstrapped AUC of roughly 0.94 was reached with the original framework, and a median bootstrapped AUC of about 0.89 was reached with a US-trained random forest. Of around 160 previously reported CMV-associated TCRbeta sequences, some 67 appeared in the CD4+ memory repertoires, each in one to five individuals. On the Belgian cohort, the classifier based on the original framework reached a median bootstrapped AUC of approximately 0.95, with a 95% CI of 0.76-1.00.

The Quick-DNA Microprep Kit was used to extract genomic DNA from the sorted cells. TCRbeta DNA was amplified with the immunoSEQ hsTCRbeta kit following the manufacturer's protocol. An Illumina MiSeq instrument was used to sequence the TCRbeta libraries. The study's own analysis went as follows. Following removal of out-of-frame sequences, 2.3 million or so distinct TCRbeta sequences were retained, with an average of around 70,000 per individual. Two values were used to score each individual: the count of some 150 previously reported CMV-associated TCRbeta sequences and the total count of productive distinct TCRbeta sequences. A beta-binomial model was reimplemented in Python, and random forests from scikit-learn, run with default parameters, were trained on data from the US cohort. On the Belgian cohort, classifier performance was reported as the median AUC, along with percentile confidence intervals, across 10,000 bootstrap iterations. TCRdb retrieved this table from immuneACCESS and kept in-frame rearrangements only. Not all clones are present; in checked studies, unresolved V genes account for under half, and no reason is known for the remainder. That table is the source of V, J and clone size, and D and trimming were worked out from the DNA. In all, the sample holds approximately 60,000 clones, and around 79% of those were seen once. Over 2% of the sample comes from the top ten.

The V and J segments used are TRBV25-1 and TRBJ1-1; the D region possibly corresponds to TRBD1 (6 bases align). Sequencing was performed on memory CD4+ T cells from blood. This receptor was identified in an adult in good health and CMV-seropositive. DNA sequence: TGTGCCAGCAGTGAATCGGGTCGGGGGCACACTGAAGCTTTCTTT. It encodes CASSESGRGHTEAFF.